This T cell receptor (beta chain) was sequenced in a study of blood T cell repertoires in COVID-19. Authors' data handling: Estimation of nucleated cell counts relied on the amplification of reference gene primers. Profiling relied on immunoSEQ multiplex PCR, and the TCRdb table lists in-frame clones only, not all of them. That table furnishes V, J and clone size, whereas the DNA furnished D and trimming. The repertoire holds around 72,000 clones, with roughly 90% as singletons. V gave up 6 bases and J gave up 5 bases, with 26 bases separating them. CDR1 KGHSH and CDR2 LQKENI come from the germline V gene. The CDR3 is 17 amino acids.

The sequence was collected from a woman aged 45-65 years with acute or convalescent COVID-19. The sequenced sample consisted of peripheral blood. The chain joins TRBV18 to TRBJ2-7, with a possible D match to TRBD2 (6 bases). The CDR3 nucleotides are TGTGCCAGCTCTCCCCAACGGGCGCGGGATAGTGCACACGAGCAGTACTTC. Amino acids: CASSPQRARDSAHEQYF.